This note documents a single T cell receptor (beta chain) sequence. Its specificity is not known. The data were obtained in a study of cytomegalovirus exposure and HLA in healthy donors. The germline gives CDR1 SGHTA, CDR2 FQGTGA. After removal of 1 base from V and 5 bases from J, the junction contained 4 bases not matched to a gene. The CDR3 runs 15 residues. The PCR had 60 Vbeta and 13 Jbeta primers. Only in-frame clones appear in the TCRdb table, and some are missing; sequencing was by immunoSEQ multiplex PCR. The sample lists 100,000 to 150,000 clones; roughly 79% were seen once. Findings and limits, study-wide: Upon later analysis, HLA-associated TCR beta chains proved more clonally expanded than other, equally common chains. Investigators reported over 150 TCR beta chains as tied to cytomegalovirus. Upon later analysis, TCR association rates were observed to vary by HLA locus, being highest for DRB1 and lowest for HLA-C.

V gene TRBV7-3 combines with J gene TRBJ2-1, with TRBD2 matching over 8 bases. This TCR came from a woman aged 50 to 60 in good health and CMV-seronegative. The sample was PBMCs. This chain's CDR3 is CASSLSSGAHNEQFF. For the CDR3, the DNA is TGTGCCAGCAGCTTAAGTAGCGGGGCCCACAATGAGCAGTTCTTC.